The 16 T cell receptor beta chains below all came from one sample that was sequenced in a study of cytomegalovirus exposure and HLA in healthy donors. This PCR relied on a set of 60 Vbeta primers and 13 Jbeta primers. TCRdb's table, derived via immunoSEQ multiplex PCR, lists solely in-frame clones and lacks some. The sample has roughly 120,000 clones, almost 85% seen once. Sequencing used PBMCs. These receptors were collected from a woman aged 18-29 years in good health and CMV-seronegative.

V gene TRBV18 combines with J gene TRBJ2-3, with D tentatively TRBD1 (5 bases). Germline-derived CDR1 and CDR2 are KGHSH and LQKENI. Trimming removed 3 bases from V and 0 bases from J, with 10 bases in between. There are 15 residues in the CDR3. The CDR3 here is CASSPPGRSTDTQYF. In DNA form, the CDR3 reads TGTGCCAGCTCACCCCCAGGGCGTAGCACAGATACGCAGTATTTT.

This chain uses TRBV5-4 with TRBJ2-2, with 10 nucleotides matching TRBD2. The CDR3 consists of 15 residues. The J segment lost 5 bases and the V segment lost 4 bases, leaving 5 bases of the junction unmatched. The germline CDR1 and CDR2 sequences are SGHNT and YYREEE (reference sequence). This chain's CDR3 is CASSPTSGLTGELFF. In nucleotides, the CDR3 is TGTGCCAGCAGCCCGACTAGCGGGCTAACCGGGGAGCTGTTTTTT. Using reference TRBV5-4 and TRBJ2-2 for the parts outside the CDR3, the full variable domain is ETGVTQSPTHLIKTRGQQVTLRCSSQSGHNTVSWYQQALGQGPQFIFQYYREEENGRGNFPPRFSGLQFPNYSSELNVNALELDDSALYLCASSPTSGLTGELFFGEGSRLTVL.

The DNA for the CDR3 is TGTGCCAGCAGCCAAGAAAACCAACGGTATGAGCAGTACTTC. Translation: CASSQENQRYEQYF. The genes are TRBV4-2 and TRBJ2-7; D unclear. Trimming took 0 bases from V and 7 from J, leaving 13 bases between them. Looked up from germline, CDR1 is LGHNA and CDR2 is YNFKEQ. The CDR3 runs 14 residues.

V usage is TRBV29-1 and J usage is TRBJ1-6; D might be TRBD1 (6 bases). In germline, CDR1 is SQVTM, CDR2 ANQGSEA. Trimming took off 0 bases at V and 8 bases at J, with 14 bases between the two ends. The CDR3 is made up of 15 amino acids. The CDR3 reads CSVEDPDSADSPLHF. DNA for the CDR3: TGCAGCGTTGAAGATCCGGACAGTGCTGATTCACCCCTCCACTTT.

The chain recombines TRBV13 with TRBJ2-7, with D perhaps TRBD2 (5 bases). The CDR3 spans 15 residues. V lost 6 bases and J lost 0, with 15 bases in between. Germline assignment: CDR1 PRHDT and CDR2 FYEKMQ (reference sequence). The CDR3 nucleotides are TGTGCCAGCAGTCAAAGGAGCGGTAGCTCCTACGAGCAGTACTTC. This codes for CASSQRSGSSYEQYF.

The rearrangement uses TRBV9 and TRBJ1-2; D is unclear. The CDR3 consists of 12 residues. In germline, CDR1 is SGDLS, CDR2 YYNGEE. Trimming stripped 4 bases from V and 4 bases from J, with 8 bases between. CDR3: CASSLDGYGYTF. The CDR3 DNA follows: TGTGCCAGCAGCCTAGACGGCTATGGCTACACCTTC.

The CDR3 is CASSILQGAGNTIYF. The CDR3 DNA reads TGTGCCAGCAGTATCCTTCAGGGGGCTGGAAACACCATATATTTT. This chain joins TRBV28 and TRBJ1-3; 7 nucleotides agree with TRBD1. CDR3 length: 15 residues. The junction had 6 bases not matched to a gene; V was cut back by 5 bases and J by 2 bases. The germline V gene has CDR1 MDHEN and CDR2 SYDVKM.

J is TRBJ1-2 and V is TRBV29-1, with D uncertain. Germline V lookup: CDR1 SQVTM, CDR2 ANQGSEA. V lost 0 bases and J 7 bases, leaving 15 bases between the germline ends. CDR3 size: 14 residues. The CDR3 loop reads CSVEDRGGRSGYTF. The CDR3 nucleotides are TGCAGCGTTGAAGATAGAGGAGGGAGGTCTGGCTACACCTTC.

The rearrangement links TRBV7-2 to TRBJ1-2, with D perhaps TRBD1 (6 bases). V lost 1 base and J 3 bases, leaving 15 bases between the germline ends. CDR3 length: 16 amino acids. Germline V gene data show CDR1 as SGHTA and CDR2 as FQGNSA. This chain's CDR3 is CASSLGQGRADYGYTF. CDR3 sequence (DNA): TGTGCCAGCAGCTTAGGCCAGGGGCGGGCGGACTATGGCTACACCTTC.

This clone was seen a handful of times. The chain combines TRBV15 with TRBJ1-2; D unclear. Trimming cost V 0 bases and J 0 bases, with 8 bases left between them. Looked up from germline, CDR1 is LNHNV and CDR2 is YYDKDF (reference sequence). CDR3 length equals 15 residues. Written as DNA, the CDR3 is TGTGCCACCAGCAGAGACTGGGCATCTAACTATGGCTACACCTTC. Protein: CATSRDWASNYGYTF.

This clone showed up just a few times. V is TRBV5-6 and J is TRBJ2-5, with 13 bases matching TRBD2. Trimming removed 4 bases from V and 5 bases from J; junction bases left unmatched: 5. The CDR3 extends over 15 amino acids. The germline V gene encodes CDR1 SGHDT and CDR2 YYEEEE. The CDR3 spells CASSVTGLAGETQYF. The CDR3 DNA sequence: TGTGCCAGCAGCGTGACGGGACTAGCGGGGGAGACCCAGTACTTC.

V gene TRBV6-5 combines with J gene TRBJ2-5, with 7 bases matching TRBD2. The end of the DNA fits TRBJ2-7 better, so the J call may be wrong. The CDR3 is made up of 14 amino acids. Germline V gene sequence: CDR1 MNHEY, CDR2 SVGAGI. The CDR3 here is CASSYSGLSYEQYF. The CDR3 DNA is TGTGCCAGCAGTTACTCGGGACTATCTTACGAGCAGTACTTC.

This clone has only a few counts. The chain links TRBV27 to TRBJ1-2; D ambiguous. The CDR3 is 15 amino acids. The germline V gene encodes CDR1 MNHEY and CDR2 SMNVEV (reference sequence). V lost 5 bases and J lost 5, with 18 bases in between. The CDR3 nucleotides read TGTGCCAGCAGTCCAGGAACCCAATCGATATATGGCTACACCTTC. It yields the protein CASSPGTQSIYGYTF.

V and J are TRBV27 and TRBJ1-1; D ambiguous. Germline assignment: CDR1 MNHEY and CDR2 SMNVEV (reference sequence). V was trimmed by 4 bases and J by 0 bases, leaving 3 bases between them. This CDR3 spans 12 amino acids. CDR3 amino acids: CASSSMNTEAFF. In DNA, the CDR3 is TGTGCCAGCAGTTCCATGAACACTGAAGCTTTCTTT.

The rearrangement uses TRBV10-3 and TRBJ1-2, with 7 bases aligning to TRBD1. The CDR3 runs to 16 residues. V shed 6 bases and J 8 bases; nucleotides not matched to a gene: 18. Germline values: CDR1 ENHRY, CDR2 SYGVKD. Written as DNA, the CDR3 is TGTGCCATCAGCGGGGGGGATCGGACAGGAGGAAAAGGCTACACCTTC. It yields the protein CAISGGDRTGGKGYTF.

This clone has just one count. This sequence joins TRBV4-3 and TRBJ1-1; D is possibly TRBD1 (5 bases). CDR1 LGHNA and CDR2 YSLEER come from the germline V gene. V was trimmed by 0 bases and J by 1 base, leaving 18 bases between them. CDR3 length: 18 residues. The CDR3 DNA reads as TGCGCCAGCAGCCAAGATCTCGGGGGGGGAATGGAGAACACTGAAGCTTTCTTT. Translating gives CASSQDLGGGMENTEAFF.